The clone carrying this TCR beta chain was counted between two and nine times. As yet, its antigen is unknown. V dropped 9 bases and J dropped 6 bases, with 11 bases sitting between them. The V gene's germline CDR1 is LNHDA and CDR2 SQIVND (reference sequence). The CDR3 is 11 amino acids. Reverse transcribing all isolated RNA meant expressed TCRB transcripts were sequenced. Profiled with immunoSEQ multiplex PCR; TCRdb holds only in-frame clones, not every one. The profile shows under 450,000 clones, about 15% of them singletons. The sample comes from a study of beta chain features in type 1 diabetes. The study, taken as a whole, reports: A pattern of fewer insertions and more deletions at VDJ junctions was seen in type 1 diabetes patients. Patients and controls would share equally any PCR tilt toward shorter templates.

This rearrangement joins TRBV19 to TRBJ1-2, with D possibly TRBD1 on 6 matching bases. The specimen was naive CD4+ T cells from blood. This receptor was identified in a man under 40 in good health. The CDR3 nucleotides read TGTGCCAGCACAGGGTCACATGGCTACACCTTC. Translated, it gives CASTGSHGYTF. Full variable domain (outside the CDR3, taken from reference TRBV19 and TRBJ1-2): DGGITQSPKYLFRKEGQNVTLSCEQNLNHDAMYWYRQDPGQGLRLIYYSQIVNDFQKGDIAEGYSVSREKKESFPLTVTSAQKNPTAFYLCASTGSHGYTFGSGTRLTVV.